The entry below gives a single TCR beta chain sequence along with its context. The antigen is undetermined. Authors of the study amplified TCR beta CDR3 regions from RNA transcripts. Initially, a first-round RT-PCR of the TCR CDR3 employed the HTBI primer set. TCRdb analysed the multiplex PCR reads with MiXCR anew, one entry per CDR3 protein. Of around 200,000 distinct CDR3 sequences detected, more than 15% appear once; the ten largest clones hold around 29%. The data are from a study of T cells in Graves' hyperthyroidism and ophthalmopathy. Study-level information: Initial diagnosis, before any treatment, was when peripheral blood was collected. Notes on the study in general: Ophthalmopathy and stable hyperthyroidism were separated by a 13 V-J model.

The sample consisted of blood. The clonotype was recovered from a woman between 50 and 59 years old with Graves' hyperthyroidism.

The CDR3: CASVIQGLEAFF. CDR3 DNA: TGTGCCAGTGTGATCCAGGGGTTAGAAGCTTTCTTT. J is TRBJ1-1 and V is TRBV28; weak D call: TRBD1 (6 bases). The CDR3 length is 12 residues. V shed 9 bases and J shed 8 bases, with 16 bases lying between them. Per the germline V gene, CDR1 is MDHEN and CDR2 is SYDVKM. Based on the CDR3 plus reference TRBV28 and TRBJ1-1, the full variable domain is DVKVTQSSRYLVKRTGEKVFLECVQDMDHENMFWYRQDPGLGLRLIYFSYDVKMKEKGDIPEGYSVSREKKERFSLILESASTNQTSMYLCASVIQGLEAFFGQGTRLTVV.